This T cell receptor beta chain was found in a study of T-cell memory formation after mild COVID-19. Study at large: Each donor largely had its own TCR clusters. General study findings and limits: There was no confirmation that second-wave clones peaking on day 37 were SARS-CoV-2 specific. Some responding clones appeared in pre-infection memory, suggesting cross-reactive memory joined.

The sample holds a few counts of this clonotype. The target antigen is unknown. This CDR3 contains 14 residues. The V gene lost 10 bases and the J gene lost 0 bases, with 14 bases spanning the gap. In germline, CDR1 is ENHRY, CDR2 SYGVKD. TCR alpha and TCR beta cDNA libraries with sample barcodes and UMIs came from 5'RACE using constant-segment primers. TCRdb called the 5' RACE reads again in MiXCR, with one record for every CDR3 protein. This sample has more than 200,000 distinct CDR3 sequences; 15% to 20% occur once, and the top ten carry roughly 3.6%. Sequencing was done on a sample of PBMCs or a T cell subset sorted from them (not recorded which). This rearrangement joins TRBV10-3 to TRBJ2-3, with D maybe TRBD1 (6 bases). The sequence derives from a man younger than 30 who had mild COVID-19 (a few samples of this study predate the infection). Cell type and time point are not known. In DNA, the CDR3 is TGTGCCACAGGACAGCGCCCTAGCACAGATACGCAGTATTTT. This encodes CATGQRPSTDTQYF.